This is a list of T cell receptor beta chains from one sample in a study of cytotoxic CD8 clonotypes in ibrutinib-treated CLL. Clones were sequenced by immunoSEQ multiplex PCR, and TCRdb holds only the in-frame ones, with some missing. In the table there are roughly 150,000 clones, over 65% of which are singletons. The material sequenced was PBMCs, taken after 12 months of ibrutinib treatment. The origin of the receptors is a human donor with chronic lymphocytic leukemia. Each CDR3 is given with its conserved first and last residue. A D gene is named only where the DNA matches it firmly. A clone size is listed for some rows: how often the clone was seen (once, few, many), or a class if it is expanded.

clone_size: once; d_call: .; j_call: TRBJ2-7; v_call: TRBV5-1; cdr3_aa: CASSLAGDTYEQYF; cdr3_nt: TGCGCCAGCAGCTTGGCTGGCGATACCTACGAGCAGTACTTC
clone_size: .; d_call: .; j_call: TRBJ1-5; v_call: TRBV7-2; cdr3_aa: CASSPTGGSNQPQHF; cdr3_nt: TGTGCCAGCAGCCCCACGGGGGGGAGCAATCAGCCCCAGCATTTT
clone_size: .; d_call: .; j_call: TRBJ1-1; v_call: TRBV4-2; cdr3_aa: CASRGYTEAFF; cdr3_nt: TGTGCCAGCCGGGGATACACTGAAGCTTTCTTT
clone_size: .; d_call: .; j_call: TRBJ2-3; v_call: TRBV4-1; cdr3_aa: CASSQERLSTDTQYF; cdr3_nt: TGCGCCAGCAGCCAAGAAAGGCTATCCACAGATACGCAGTATTTT
clone_size: .; d_call: .; j_call: TRBJ1-1; v_call: TRBV29-1; cdr3_aa: CSEQFYTEAFF; cdr3_nt: TGCAGCGAACAGTTCTACACTGAAGCTTTCTTT
clone_size: .; d_call: .; j_call: TRBJ1-4; v_call: TRBV5-8; cdr3_aa: CASSPLGSANEKLFF; cdr3_nt: TGTGCCAGCAGCCCATTGGGGTCCGCTAATGAAAAACTGTTTTTT
clone_size: .; d_call: .; j_call: TRBJ2-1; v_call: TRBV6-6; cdr3_aa: CASRTAPDREQFF; cdr3_nt: TGTGCCAGCAGGACCGCCCCCGACAGGGAGCAGTTCTTC
clone_size: few; d_call: .; j_call: TRBJ1-5; v_call: TRBV5-4; cdr3_aa: CASSLDHNQPQHF; cdr3_nt: TGTGCCAGCAGCTTGGATCACAATCAGCCCCAGCATTTT
clone_size: .; d_call: TRBD2; j_call: TRBJ2-1; v_call: TRBV19; cdr3_aa: CASSKTSGRAGEQFF; cdr3_nt: TGTGCCAGTAGTAAGACTAGCGGGAGGGCCGGTGAGCAGTTCTTC
clone_size: once; d_call: .; j_call: TRBJ2-3; v_call: TRBV7-9; cdr3_aa: CASTHGGTDTQYF; cdr3_nt: TGTGCCAGCACCCATGGCGGCACAGATACGCAGTATTTT